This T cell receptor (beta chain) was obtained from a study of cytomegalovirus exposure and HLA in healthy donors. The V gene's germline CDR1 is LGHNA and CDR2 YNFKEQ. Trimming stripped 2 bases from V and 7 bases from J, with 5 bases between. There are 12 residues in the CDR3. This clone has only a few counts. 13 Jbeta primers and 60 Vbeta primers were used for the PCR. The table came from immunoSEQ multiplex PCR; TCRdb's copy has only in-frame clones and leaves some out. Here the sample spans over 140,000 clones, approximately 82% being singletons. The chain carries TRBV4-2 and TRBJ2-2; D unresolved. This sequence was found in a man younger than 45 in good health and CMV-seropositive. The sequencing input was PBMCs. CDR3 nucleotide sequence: TGTGCCAGCAGCCAAAGAGACGGGGAGCTGTTTTTT. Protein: CASSQRDGELFF.